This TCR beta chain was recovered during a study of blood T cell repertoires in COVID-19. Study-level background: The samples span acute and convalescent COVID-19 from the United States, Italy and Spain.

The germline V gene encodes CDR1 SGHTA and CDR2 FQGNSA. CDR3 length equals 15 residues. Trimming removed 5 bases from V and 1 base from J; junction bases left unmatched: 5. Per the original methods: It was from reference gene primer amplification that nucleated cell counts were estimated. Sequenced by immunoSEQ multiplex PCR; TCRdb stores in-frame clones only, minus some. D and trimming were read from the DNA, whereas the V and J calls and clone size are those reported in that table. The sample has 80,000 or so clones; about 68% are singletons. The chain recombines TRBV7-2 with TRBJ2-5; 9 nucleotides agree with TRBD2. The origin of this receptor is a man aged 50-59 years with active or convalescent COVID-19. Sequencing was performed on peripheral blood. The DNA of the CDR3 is TGTGCCAGCAGCACTAGCGGGTTCCTCCAAGAGACCCAGTACTTC. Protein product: CASSTSGFLQETQYF.